The 22 T cell receptor beta chains below come from one sample, sequenced in a study of human T cells and chemical hapten exposure. Separate cDNA molecules received unique molecular identifiers, which the library attached to them. TCRdb re-called the reads through MiXCR, storing one row per CDR3 protein. In the table there are fewer than 150,000 distinct CDR3 sequences, around 9% of which are singletons. Total RNA was isolated from unfractionated whole blood. Sequenced sample: whole blood. The receptors were gathered from a human donor in good health. Some clones in this sample may be carry-over from other donors' samples.

The chain is built from TRBV4-1 and TRBJ2-7, with 9 bases identical to TRBD2. The CDR3 extends over 13 amino acids. CDR1 is MGHRA and CDR2 is YSYEKL in the germline V gene. V shed 6 bases and J 3 bases; nucleotides not matched to a gene: 3. This CDR3 reads CASRYSGSYEQYF. The CDR3 DNA reads as TGCGCCAGCAGATATAGCGGGAGCTACGAGCAGTACTTC.

This clonotype was observed many times. The chain links TRBV5-1 to TRBJ2-4, with 7 nucleotides matching TRBD2. V trimming: 0 bases; J trimming: 2 bases; junction bases outside the gene matches: 8. Germline V gene data show CDR1 as SGHRS and CDR2 as YFSETQ. The CDR3 runs to 17 residues. The CDR3 spells CASSLETGGGSKNIQYF. CDR3 sequence (DNA): TGCGCCAGCAGCTTGGAGACGGGAGGAGGTTCCAAAAACATTCAGTACTTC.

The sample holds many counts of this clonotype. The gene calls are TRBV6-2 or TRBV6-3 and TRBJ1-5; no definite D call. V was pared by 0 bases and J by 0 bases, with 6 bases between. The germline CDR1 and CDR2 sequences are MNHEY and SVGEGT. This CDR3 is 15 amino acids long. CDR3 region: CASSYSVGSNQPQHF. In DNA, the CDR3 is TGTGCCAGCAGTTACTCGGTTGGTAGCAATCAGCCCCAGCATTTT.

This clonotype was seen only a few times. The chain is built from TRBV5-6 and TRBJ1-1, with TRBD1 matching over 9 bases. Per germline, CDR1 SGHDT and CDR2 YYEEEE. The V segment lost 4 bases and the J segment 8 bases; nucleotides outside the gene matches: 6. The CDR3 sequence is 13 residues long. The CDR3: CASSPDRGMEAFF. In nucleotides, the CDR3 is TGTGCCAGCAGCCCGGACAGGGGAATGGAAGCTTTCTTT.

In its sample, this clonotype was seen many times. This rearrangement joins TRBV20-1 to TRBJ1-1; weak D call: TRBD1 (5 bases). The germline CDR1 and CDR2 sequences are DFQATT and SNEGSKA (reference sequence). V was trimmed by 5 bases and J by 7 bases, leaving 11 bases between them. The CDR3 loop spans 11 amino acids. The CDR3 loop is CSARDGVEAFF. DNA of the CDR3: TGCAGTGCTCGGGACGGGGTTGAAGCTTTCTTT.

This clonotype was observed at least ten times. The genes are TRBV4-2 and TRBJ1-5; possibly TRBD1 for D (5 bases). V lost 3 bases and J 5 bases, leaving 8 bases between the germline ends. This CDR3 spans 13 amino acids. Germline loops: CDR1 LGHNA, CDR2 YNFKEQ. The CDR3 DNA reads TGTGCCAGCAGCCAGGACACCCATCAGCCCCAGCATTTT. It codes for CASSQDTHQPQHF.

This chain links TRBV20-1 with TRBJ2-3; the D gene is possibly TRBD2 (5 bases). The CDR3 covers 15 residues. V was shortened by 5 bases and J by 2 bases, with 17 bases between the two germline ends. Per germline, CDR1 DFQATT and CDR2 SNEGSKA (reference sequence). The CDR3 DNA reads as TGCAGTGCTTCGAAGGGAGCCCCCTCCACAGATACGCAGTATTTT. As protein: CSASKGAPSTDTQYF.

V usage is TRBV2 and J usage is TRBJ1-5; a weak D match, TRBD1 (6 bases). Germline-derived CDR1 and CDR2 are SNHLY and FYNNEI. Trimming took 8 bases from V and 1 from J, leaving 6 bases between them. The CDR3 runs to 12 residues. CDR3 nucleotides: TGTGCCAGCCAGGGGAGCAATCAGCCCCAGCATTTT. Protein sequence: CASQGSNQPQHF. The whole variable domain, filled in from reference TRBV2 and TRBJ1-5, reads EPEVTQTPSHQVTQMGQEVILRCVPISNHLYFYWYRQILGQKVEFLVSFYNNEISEKSEIFDDQFSVERPDGSNFTLKIRSTKLEDSAMYFCASQGSNQPQHFGDGTRLSIL.

This clonotype has a count of ten or more. V gene TRBV6-5 combines with J gene TRBJ1-1; no clear D. Germline assignment: CDR1 MNHEY and CDR2 SVGAGI. The V and J ends lost 0 bases and 6 bases respectively, with 11 bases between them. The CDR3 consists of 14 residues. The CDR3, as DNA: TGTGCCAGCAGTTACTCCGTTGTTAGGGCTGAAGCTTTCTTT. Translating gives CASSYSVVRAEAFF.

This clonotype occurred many times. This sequence joins TRBV3-1 and TRBJ2-2, with a tentative D call TRBD2 (5 bases). Per the germline V gene, CDR1 is LGHDT and CDR2 is YNNKEL (reference sequence). The V gene lost 1 base and the J gene lost 6 bases, with 18 bases spanning the gap. The CDR3 has 17 residues. The chain's CDR3 is CASSQALTKRRSGELFF. The CDR3 region has the DNA TGTGCCAGCAGCCAAGCCCTGACTAAAAGGCGATCCGGGGAGCTGTTTTTT.

This clonotype has ten or more counts. The DNA for the CDR3 is TGTGCCAGCAGTTCACAGGGGAAAGGCTACACCTTC. Residues: CASSSQGKGYTF. The chain recombines TRBV12-3 or TRBV12-4 with TRBJ1-2; 7 positions match TRBD1. CDR3 length: 12 residues. The V gene end was trimmed by 4 bases and the J gene end by 8 bases; junction bases not matched to a gene: 4.

This clonotype occurred a few times. J is TRBJ2-7 and V is TRBV7-9; unclear D gene. V was trimmed by 5 bases and J by 4 bases, leaving 18 bases between them. Germline V CDR1 and CDR2: SEHNR, FQNEAQ (reference sequence). The CDR3 covers 15 residues. CDR3 protein: CASSQDALNWYEQYF. The CDR3 DNA is TGTGCCAGCAGCCAGGACGCACTCAATTGGTACGAGCAGTACTTC.

This clonotype was seen a handful of times. The chain couples TRBV10-3 to TRBJ2-5, with 7 bases lining up with TRBD2. The CDR3 contains 15 residues. CDR1 and CDR2 from the germline V gene are ENHRY and SYGVKD. V lost 3 bases to trimming and J lost 4 bases; unmatched junction nucleotides: 8. CDR3 in amino acids: CAISERREQGETQYF. For the CDR3, the DNA is TGTGCCATCAGTGAACGGCGGGAGCAGGGAGAGACCCAGTACTTC.

This clonotype has more than one count but fewer than ten. The genes are TRBV6-6 and TRBJ1-1; possible D gene TRBD1, 5 bases. The CDR3 sequence is 14 residues long. Deletions cut 5 bases from V and 1 base from J, with 11 bases between. From germline, CDR1 is MNHNY and CDR2 SVGAGI (reference sequence). In DNA form, the CDR3 reads TGTGCCAGCAGTCTATCCGGACAGAACACTGAAGCTTTCTTT. This sequence encodes CASSLSGQNTEAFF.

This clonotype was observed many times. V and J are TRBV12-3 or TRBV12-4 and TRBJ2-7; 8 positions match TRBD2. This CDR3 is 12 amino acids long. J was trimmed by 5 bases and V by 5 bases; bases with no gene match: 2. Here the CDR3 reads CASSPGLDEQYF. In nucleotides, the CDR3 is TGTGCCAGCAGTCCGGGACTAGACGAGCAGTACTTC.

At least ten counts were recorded for this clonotype. The chain employs TRBV3-1 and TRBJ1-2; D is unclear. Germline CDR1 reads LGHDT; CDR2 reads YNNKEL (reference sequence). The CDR3 extends over 14 amino acids. V was pared by 4 bases and J by 0 bases, with 9 bases between. The CDR3 sequence: CASSLDGANYGYTF. DNA for the CDR3: TGTGCCAGCAGCCTGGACGGAGCTAACTATGGCTACACCTTC.

This clonotype was seen ten or more times. The chain is built from TRBV11-2 and TRBJ1-1; no reliable D call. The CDR3 has 12 amino acids. Trimming took off 6 bases at V and 5 bases at J, with 10 bases between the two ends. Germline values: CDR1 SGHAT, CDR2 FQNNGV. Written as DNA, the CDR3 is TGTGCCAGCAGAGGCCCGGAAACTGAAGCTTTCTTT. Residues: CASRGPETEAFF.

This clonotype was observed a few times. This sequence joins TRBV10-3 and TRBJ1-4; D is unresolved. Germline V CDR1 and CDR2: ENHRY, SYGVKD. V was shortened by 0 bases and J by 8 bases, with 10 bases between the two germline ends. This CDR3 has 14 residues. The CDR3 here is CAISESTSAEKLFF. The CDR3 DNA reads TGTGCCATCAGTGAGTCCACTTCTGCGGAAAAACTGTTTTTT.

The chain is built from TRBV20-1 and TRBJ1-4; the D is unclear. Germline CDR1 reads DFQATT; CDR2 reads SNEGSKA (reference sequence). The CDR3 spans 16 residues. The V and J ends lost 0 bases and 0 bases respectively, with 11 bases between them. In DNA form, the CDR3 reads TGCAGTGCTAGAGATCCCAGTACCTCAACTAATGAAAAACTGTTTTTT. It encodes CSARDPSTSTNEKLFF.

The J gene is TRBJ2-3, the V gene TRBV7-8; 13 bases align to TRBD2. The trim removed 1 base at V and 1 base at J, leaving 14 bases unmatched. This CDR3 comprises 21 residues. The V gene's germline CDR1 is SGHVS and CDR2 FQNEAQ. DNA for the CDR3: TGTGCCAGCAGCTTAGATCCAGGGACTAGCGGGGAGCGCAGGGGCACAGATACGCAGTATTTT. Its protein is CASSLDPGTSGERRGTDTQYF.

The chain couples TRBV29-1 to TRBJ1-3; 9 nucleotides agree with TRBD1. CDR3 size: 17 residues. Germline CDR1 SQVTM, CDR2 ANQGSEA. Losses at the gene ends were 7 bases for V and 0 bases for J; bases not matched to a gene: 13. The CDR3 protein is CSATRDREGSSGNTIYF. The CDR3 DNA sequence: TGCAGCGCAACCCGGGACAGGGAGGGATCCTCTGGAAACACCATATATTTT.

This clonotype was counted between two and nine times. This chain joins TRBV4-3 and TRBJ2-1; maybe TRBD2 (6 bases). The CDR3 loop spans 14 amino acids. Looked up from germline, CDR1 is LGHNA and CDR2 is YSLEER. The germline V and J ends were trimmed by 0 bases and 9 bases, with 12 bases remaining between them. CDR3 residues: CASSQDLGGSEQFF. The CDR3, as DNA: TGCGCCAGCAGCCAAGACTTAGGAGGGTCTGAGCAGTTCTTC.